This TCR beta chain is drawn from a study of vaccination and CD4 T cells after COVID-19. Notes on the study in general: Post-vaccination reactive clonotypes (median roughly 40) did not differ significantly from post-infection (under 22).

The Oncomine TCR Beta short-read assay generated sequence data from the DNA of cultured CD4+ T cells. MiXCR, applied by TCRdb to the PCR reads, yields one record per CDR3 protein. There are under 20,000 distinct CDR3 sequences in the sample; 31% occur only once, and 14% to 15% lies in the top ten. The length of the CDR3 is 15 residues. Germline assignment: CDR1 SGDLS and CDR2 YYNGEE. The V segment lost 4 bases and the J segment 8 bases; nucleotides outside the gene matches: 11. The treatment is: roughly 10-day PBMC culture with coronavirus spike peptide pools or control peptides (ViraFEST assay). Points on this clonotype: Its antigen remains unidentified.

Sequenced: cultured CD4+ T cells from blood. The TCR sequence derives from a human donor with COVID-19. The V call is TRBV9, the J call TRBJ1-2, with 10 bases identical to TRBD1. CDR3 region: CASSSPGTGVKGYTF. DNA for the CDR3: TGTGCCAGCAGCTCCCCCGGGACAGGGGTCAAGGGCTACACCTTC.